One and the same sample provided the 16 T cell receptor beta chains below, sequenced in a study of blood T cell repertoires in COVID-19. Only in-frame clones appear in the TCRdb table, and some are missing; sequencing was by immunoSEQ multiplex PCR. The sample lists tens of thousands of clones, approximately 83% occurring once. Material: peripheral blood. The source of these receptors is a human donor in a cohort sampled during active COVID-19.

The rearrangement joins TRBV5-1 to TRBJ1-4; 9 bases are a match to TRBD1. The junction had 20 bases not matched to a gene; V was cut back by 3 bases and J by 14 bases. CDR3 length equals 17 residues. Germline CDR1 and CDR2: SGHRS and YFSETQ. In DNA form, the CDR3 reads TGCGCCAGCAGCTCCGAACCCCCGGGACAGGGATCTTTCGGTCTGTTTTTT. This gives the protein CASSSEPPGQGSFGLFF.

This chain links TRBV10-3 with TRBJ1-2; possibly TRBD1 for D (6 bases). This CDR3 is built from 15 residues. V was clipped by 0 bases and J by 4 bases, with 12 bases between them. CDR1 and CDR2 (germline): ENHRY, SYGVKD. The chain's CDR3 is CAISESLDSAYGYTF. The DNA of the CDR3 is TGTGCCATCAGTGAGTCGTTGGACAGCGCCTATGGCTACACCTTC.

This chain uses TRBV11-2 with TRBJ2-7; D might be TRBD2 (5 bases). CDR1 SGHAT and CDR2 FQNNGV come from the germline V gene. CDR3 length: 13 amino acids. Trimming removed 2 bases at V and 3 bases at J, with 8 bases between. The CDR3 region is CASSLTGDYEQYF. CDR3 nucleotide sequence: TGTGCCAGCAGCTTAACCGGGGACTACGAGCAGTACTTC.

The V and J genes are TRBV28 and TRBJ2-7, with a weak D call TRBD1 (5 bases). Germline CDR1 is MDHEN and CDR2 is SYDVKM. The CDR3 has 15 amino acids. Trimming shortened V by 1 base and J by 5 bases, and 15 bases separated the two germline ends. The CDR3: CASSLFLTRDNEQYF. CDR3 bases: TGTGCCAGCAGTTTATTTTTAACCAGGGATAACGAGCAGTACTTC.

The CDR3 DNA reads as TGTGCCAGCAGTGGGACAGGGGGTGGCTACACCTTC. Its translation: CASSGTGGGYTF. The J gene is TRBJ1-2, the V gene TRBV2, with 10 bases matching TRBD1. Per germline, CDR1 SNHLY and CDR2 FYNNEI. The CDR3 covers 12 residues. J lost 7 bases, V lost 4 bases, and 0 bases had no gene match.

This clone was detected only a few times. The chain links TRBV29-1 to TRBJ2-3, with 7 bases identical to TRBD1. Germline CDR1 SQVTM, CDR2 ANQGSEA. V dropped 3 bases and J dropped 0; count of bases not matched to a gene: 9. The CDR3 sequence is 16 residues long. CDR3 amino acids: CSVDTMTGWSTDTQYF. The CDR3 nucleotides read TGCAGCGTTGATACCATGACAGGGTGGAGCACAGATACGCAGTATTTT.

The rearrangement uses TRBV5-1 and TRBJ2-3; 11 bases are shared with TRBD1. The V gene's germline CDR1 is SGHRS and CDR2 YFSETQ. The CDR3 is 15 residues long. V gave up 4 bases and J gave up 2 bases; unmatched junction bases: 3. The CDR3 coding sequence is TGCGCCAGCAGCGCTGGACAGGGGGCCACAGATACGCAGTATTTT. As protein: CASSAGQGATDTQYF. Filled out from reference TRBV5-1 and TRBJ2-3, the complete variable domain reads KAGVTQTPRYLIKTRGQQVTLSCSPISGHRSVSWYQQTPGQGLQFLFEYFSETQRNKGNFPGRFSGRQFSNSRSEMNVSTLELGDSALYLCASSAGQGATDTQYFGPGTRLTVL.

The chain links TRBV11-2 to TRBJ1-2; a weak D match, TRBD1 (6 bases). V shed 6 bases and J shed 2 bases, with 13 bases lying between them. Germline V lookup: CDR1 SGHAT, CDR2 FQNNGV. CDR3 length: 14 amino acids. The CDR3, as DNA: TGTGCCAGCAGAAAGGGGGAGGGGAACTATGGCTACACCTTC. This gives the protein CASRKGEGNYGYTF. Complete variable domain (other parts from reference TRBV11-2 and TRBJ1-2): EAGVAQSPRYKIIEKRQSVAFWCNPISGHATLYWYQQILGQGPKLLIQFQNNGVVDDSQLPKDRFSAERLKGVDSTLKIQPAKLEDSAVYLCASRKGEGNYGYTFGSGTRLTVV.

The chain links TRBV20-1 to TRBJ2-7; D possibly corresponds to TRBD1 (5 bases). The CDR3 has 10 residues. Germline lookup yields CDR1 DFQATT and CDR2 SNEGSKA (reference sequence). Trimming cost V 6 bases and J 6 bases, with 9 bases left between them. The chain's CDR3 is CSALRGEQYF. The CDR3 region has the DNA TGCAGTGCCCTAAGGGGCGAGCAGTACTTC.

The V call is TRBV30, the J call TRBJ1-5, with 7 bases that match TRBD1. The germline V gene encodes CDR1 GTSNPN and CDR2 SVGIG (reference sequence). The CDR3 spans 14 residues. Trimming cost V 0 bases and J 6 bases; bases outside gene matches: 5. The CDR3 region has the DNA TGTGCCTGGAGTGTGCAAGGGGGCAGTCAGCCCCAGCATTTT. This sequence encodes CAWSVQGGSQPQHF.

This chain links TRBV28 with TRBJ1-2; 7 bases align to TRBD1. The CDR3 covers 15 residues. Germline trimming cut 7 bases from V and 2 bases from J; bases unmatched to any gene: 10. CDR1 is MDHEN and CDR2 is SYDVKM in the germline V gene. CDR3 bases: TGTGCCAGCACTCCGGGCGGACAGGAAAACTATGGCTACACCTTC. It specifies CASTPGGQENYGYTF.

This clone turned up a few times. V gene TRBV6-5 combines with J gene TRBJ2-3; 10 positions agree with TRBD2. The CDR3 covers 16 residues. From germline, CDR1 is MNHEY and CDR2 SVGAGI. Trimming removed 4 bases from V and 0 bases from J; junction bases left unmatched: 4. CDR3 nucleotides: TGTGCCAGCAGTTGGGATAGCGGGGGGAGCACAGATACGCAGTATTTT. Translated, it gives CASSWDSGGSTDTQYF.

This chain connects TRBV6-5 to TRBJ2-2, with D possibly matching TRBD1 (5 bases). With 5 bases removed from V and 5 bases from J, the gap between germline ends came to 9 bases. The CDR3 is 13 residues long. From germline, CDR1 is MNHEY and CDR2 SVGAGI. CDR3 sequence reads: CASSQQETGELFF. CDR3 bases: TGTGCCAGCAGTCAACAGGAAACCGGGGAGCTGTTTTTT.

CDR3 bases: TGTGCCAGCTCTGGGACAGGGAGCAATCAGCCCCAGCATTTT. This sequence encodes CASSGTGSNQPQHF. The chain combines TRBV18 with TRBJ1-5, with 9 nucleotides matching TRBD1. J lost 1 base, V lost 6 bases, and 1 base had no gene match. This CDR3 region has 14 residues. The germline CDR1 and CDR2 sequences are KGHSH and LQKENI.

A single count supports this clone. The J gene is TRBJ2-3, the V gene TRBV29-1; 9 bases align to TRBD2. Germline V gene lookup returns CDR1 SQVTM and CDR2 ANQGSEA. The V and J ends lost 4 bases and 1 base, in that order; junction bases with no gene match: 9. This CDR3 is built from 16 residues. DNA for the CDR3: TGCAGCGTTGGCCTAGCGGGGTCACTAGGCACAGATACGCAGTATTTT. It codes for CSVGLAGSLGTDTQYF.

The V call is TRBV11-3, the J call TRBJ2-7; 7 bases are shared with TRBD1. CDR3 length: 13 residues. Germline V gene data show CDR1 as SGHNT and CDR2 as YENEEA. After removal of 5 bases from V and 6 bases from J, the junction contained 7 bases not matched to a gene. The CDR3 spells CASSLTGQGEQYF. The CDR3 DNA reads as TGTGCCAGCAGCCTGACAGGGCAAGGCGAGCAGTACTTC.